This T cell receptor (beta chain) was retrieved from a study of blood T cell repertoires in COVID-19. About the study: The United States, Italy and Spain were the sources of the acute and convalescent COVID-19 samples.

The CDR3 runs 16 residues. Trimming at V came to 3 bases and at J to 9 bases, leaving 12 bases not matched to a gene. Germline V gene data show CDR1 as SGDLS and CDR2 as YYNGEE. Here immunoSEQ multiplex PCR was the method, and the copy in TCRdb shows in-frame clones only, minus some. The repertoire holds over 200,000 clones, with roughly 91% as singletons. The material sequenced was PBMCs or T cells enriched from blood (not recorded which). The sequence came from a woman in her 30s with acute COVID-19. V is TRBV9 and J is TRBJ1-6; 7 bases fit TRBD1. CDR3 bases: TGTGCCAGCAGCGCCGACAGGGCGACACGGAGTTCACCCCTCCACTTT. It specifies CASSADRATRSSPLHF.